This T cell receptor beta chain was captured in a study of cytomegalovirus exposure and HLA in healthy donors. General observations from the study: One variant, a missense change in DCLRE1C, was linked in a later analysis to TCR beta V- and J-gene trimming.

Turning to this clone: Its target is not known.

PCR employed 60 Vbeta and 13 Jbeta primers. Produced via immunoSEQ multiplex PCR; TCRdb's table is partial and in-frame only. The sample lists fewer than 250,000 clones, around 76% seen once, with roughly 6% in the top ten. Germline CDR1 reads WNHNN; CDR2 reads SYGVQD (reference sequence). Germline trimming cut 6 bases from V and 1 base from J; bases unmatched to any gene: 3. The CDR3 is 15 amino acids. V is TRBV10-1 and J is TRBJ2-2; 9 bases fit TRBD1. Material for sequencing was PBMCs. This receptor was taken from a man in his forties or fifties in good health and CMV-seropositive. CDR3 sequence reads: CASSRTGENTGELFF. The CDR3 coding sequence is TGCGCCAGCAGCCGGACAGGGGAGAACACCGGGGAGCTGTTTTTT.